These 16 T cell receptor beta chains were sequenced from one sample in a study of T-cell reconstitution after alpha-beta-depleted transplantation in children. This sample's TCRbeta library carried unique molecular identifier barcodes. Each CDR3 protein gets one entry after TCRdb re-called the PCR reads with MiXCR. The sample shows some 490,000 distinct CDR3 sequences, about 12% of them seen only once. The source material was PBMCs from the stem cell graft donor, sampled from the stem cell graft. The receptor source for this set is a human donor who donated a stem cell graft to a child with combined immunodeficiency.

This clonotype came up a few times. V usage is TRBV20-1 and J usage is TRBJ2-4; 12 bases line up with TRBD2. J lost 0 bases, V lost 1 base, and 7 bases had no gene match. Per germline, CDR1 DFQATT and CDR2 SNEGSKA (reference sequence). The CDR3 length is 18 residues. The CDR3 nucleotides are TGCAGTGCTAGAGGACTAGCGGGAGATAAAAGAGCCAAAAACATTCAGTACTTC. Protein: CSARGLAGDKRAKNIQYF.

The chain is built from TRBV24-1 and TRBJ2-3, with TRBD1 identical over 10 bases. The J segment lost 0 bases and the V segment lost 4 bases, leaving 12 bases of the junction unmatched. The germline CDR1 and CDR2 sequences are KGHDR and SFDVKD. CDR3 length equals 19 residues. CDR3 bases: TGTGCCACCAGTGACCCCGGGACAGGGGCCTTCTCTAGCACAGATACGCAGTATTTT. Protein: CATSDPGTGAFSSTDTQYF.

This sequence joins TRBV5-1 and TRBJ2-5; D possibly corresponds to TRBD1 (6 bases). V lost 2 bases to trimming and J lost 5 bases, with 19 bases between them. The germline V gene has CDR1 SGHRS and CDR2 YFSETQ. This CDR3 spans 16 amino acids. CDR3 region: CASSLSGAAQVETQYF. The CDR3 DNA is TGCGCCAGCAGCTTATCAGGGGCCGCCCAAGTGGAGACCCAGTACTTC. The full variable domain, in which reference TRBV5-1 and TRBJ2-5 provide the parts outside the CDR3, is KAGVTQTPRYLIKTRGQQVTLSCSPISGHRSVSWYQQTPGQGLQFLFEYFSETQRNKGNFPGRFSGRQFSNSRSEMNVSTLELGDSALYLCASSLSGAAQVETQYFGPGTRLLVL.

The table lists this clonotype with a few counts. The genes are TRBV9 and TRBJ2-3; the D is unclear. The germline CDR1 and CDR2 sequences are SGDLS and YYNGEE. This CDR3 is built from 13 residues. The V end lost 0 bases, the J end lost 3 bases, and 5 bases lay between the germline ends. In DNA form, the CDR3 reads TGTGCCAGCAGCGTAGCGGCAACAGATACGCAGTATTTT. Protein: CASSVAATDTQYF.

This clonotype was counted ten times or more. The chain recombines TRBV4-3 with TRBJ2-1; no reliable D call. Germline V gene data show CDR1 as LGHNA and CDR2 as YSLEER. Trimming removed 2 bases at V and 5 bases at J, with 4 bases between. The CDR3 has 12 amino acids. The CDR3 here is CASSQYNNEQFF. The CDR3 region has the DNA TGCGCCAGCAGCCAATATAACAATGAGCAGTTCTTC.

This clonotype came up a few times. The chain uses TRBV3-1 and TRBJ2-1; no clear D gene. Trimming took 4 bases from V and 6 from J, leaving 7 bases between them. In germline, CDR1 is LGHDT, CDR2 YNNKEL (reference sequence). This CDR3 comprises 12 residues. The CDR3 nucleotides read TGTGCCAGCAGCCTATTTACCAATGAGCAGTTCTTC. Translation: CASSLFTNEQFF.

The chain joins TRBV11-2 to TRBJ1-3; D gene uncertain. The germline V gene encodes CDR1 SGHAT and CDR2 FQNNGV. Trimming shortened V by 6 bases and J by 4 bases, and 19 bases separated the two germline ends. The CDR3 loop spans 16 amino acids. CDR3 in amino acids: CASRSTKGRPGNTIYF. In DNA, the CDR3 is TGTGCCAGCAGATCTACGAAGGGCCGGCCGGGAAACACCATATATTTT. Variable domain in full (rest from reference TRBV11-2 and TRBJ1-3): EAGVAQSPRYKIIEKRQSVAFWCNPISGHATLYWYQQILGQGPKLLIQFQNNGVVDDSQLPKDRFSAERLKGVDSTLKIQPAKLEDSAVYLCASRSTKGRPGNTIYFGEGSWLTVV.

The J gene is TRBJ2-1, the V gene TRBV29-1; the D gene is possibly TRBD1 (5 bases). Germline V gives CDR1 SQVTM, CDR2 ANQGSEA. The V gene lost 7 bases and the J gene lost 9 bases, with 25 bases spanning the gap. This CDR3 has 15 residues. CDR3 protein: CSGHESGQRGTEQFF. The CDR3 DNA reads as TGCAGCGGACATGAGTCTGGGCAAAGGGGTACTGAGCAGTTCTTC.

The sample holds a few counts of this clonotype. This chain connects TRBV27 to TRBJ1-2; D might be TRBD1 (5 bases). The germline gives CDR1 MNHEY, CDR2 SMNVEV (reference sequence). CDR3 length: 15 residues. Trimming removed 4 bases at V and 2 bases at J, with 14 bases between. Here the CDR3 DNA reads TGTGCCAGCAGTTCGCCAGGGAATGGGAACTATGGCTACACCTTC. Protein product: CASSSPGNGNYGYTF.

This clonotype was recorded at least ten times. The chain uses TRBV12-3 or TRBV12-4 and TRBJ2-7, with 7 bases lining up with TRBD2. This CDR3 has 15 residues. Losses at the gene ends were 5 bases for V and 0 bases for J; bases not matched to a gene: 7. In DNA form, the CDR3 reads TGTGCCAGCAGTCTCCCGGGACTACCCTCCTACGAGCAGTACTTC. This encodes CASSLPGLPSYEQYF.

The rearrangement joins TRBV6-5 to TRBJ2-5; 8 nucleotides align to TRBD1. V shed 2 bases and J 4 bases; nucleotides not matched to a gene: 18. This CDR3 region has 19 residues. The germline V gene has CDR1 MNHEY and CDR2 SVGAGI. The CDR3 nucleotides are TGTGCCAGCAGTTACCGTGCATCCCAGGGGGCAGGATCGAGAGAGACCCAGTACTTC. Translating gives CASSYRASQGAGSRETQYF.

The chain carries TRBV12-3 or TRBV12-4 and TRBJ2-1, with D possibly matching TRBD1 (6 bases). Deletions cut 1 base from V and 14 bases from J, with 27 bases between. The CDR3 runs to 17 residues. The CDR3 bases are TGTGCCAGCAGTTTAGGAGCCCCTATAGGGGGTCAGGATGGGGAGTTCTTC. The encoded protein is CASSLGAPIGGQDGEFF.

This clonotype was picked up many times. CDR3 protein: CASSPSLRYEQYF. Here the CDR3 DNA reads TGTGCCAGCAGTCCTTCCCTTCGCTACGAGCAGTACTTC. The chain combines TRBV12-3 or TRBV12-4 with TRBJ2-7; D is ambiguous. There are 13 residues in the CDR3. Deletions cut 5 bases from V and 3 bases from J, with 11 bases between.

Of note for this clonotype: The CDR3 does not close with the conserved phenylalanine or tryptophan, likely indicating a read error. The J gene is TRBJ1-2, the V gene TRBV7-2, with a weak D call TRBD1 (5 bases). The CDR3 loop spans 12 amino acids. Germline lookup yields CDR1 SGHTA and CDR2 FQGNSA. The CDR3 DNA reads TGTGCAATATCGGGGGTTGACTATGGCTACACCTAC. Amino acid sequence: CAISGVDYGYTY.

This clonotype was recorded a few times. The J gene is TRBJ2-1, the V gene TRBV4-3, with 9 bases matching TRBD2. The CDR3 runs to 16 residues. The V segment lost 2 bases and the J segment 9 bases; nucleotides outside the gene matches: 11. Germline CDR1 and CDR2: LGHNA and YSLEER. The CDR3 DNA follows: TGCGCCAGCAGCCAATTTGTGCGGGGGGGCCATAGTGAGCAGTTCTTC. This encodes CASSQFVRGGHSEQFF.

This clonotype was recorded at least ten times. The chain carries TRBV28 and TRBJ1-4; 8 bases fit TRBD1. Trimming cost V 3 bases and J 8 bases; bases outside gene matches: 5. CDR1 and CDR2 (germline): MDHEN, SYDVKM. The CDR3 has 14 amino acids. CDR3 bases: TGTGCCAGCAGTTTGGACAGGGTTTTGGAAAAACTGTTTTTT. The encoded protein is CASSLDRVLEKLFF.